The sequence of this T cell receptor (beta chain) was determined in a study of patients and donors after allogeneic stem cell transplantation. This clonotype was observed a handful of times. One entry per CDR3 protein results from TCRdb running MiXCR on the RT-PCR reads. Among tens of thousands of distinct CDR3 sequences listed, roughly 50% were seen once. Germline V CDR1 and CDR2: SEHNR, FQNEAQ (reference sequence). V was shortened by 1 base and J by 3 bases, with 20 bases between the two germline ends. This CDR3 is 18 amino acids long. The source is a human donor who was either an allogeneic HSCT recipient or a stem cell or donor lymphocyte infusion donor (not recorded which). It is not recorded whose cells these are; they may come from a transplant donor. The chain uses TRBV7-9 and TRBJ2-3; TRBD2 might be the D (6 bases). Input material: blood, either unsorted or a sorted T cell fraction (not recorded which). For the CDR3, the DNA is TGTGCCAGCAGCTTAGTGAGGGGACTGGCCCTTATTACAGATACGCAGTATTTT. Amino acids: CASSLVRGLALITDTQYF.